This T cell receptor (beta chain) came from a study of CD8 T cells in Susac syndrome (dated by TCRdb to the late 2010s). Study-level background: Among the Susac syndrome patients who were sequenced, clinically active disease was present in six and clinical remission was observed in roughly eight. The study used repertoire sequencing to test whether antigen drove CD8+ T cell activation and differentiation in Susac syndrome. At blood withdrawal, Susac syndrome patients were therapy-naive, treated with corticosteroids (with IVIg additionally given to some), or treated with IVIg alone.

Turning to this clonotype: The antigen it recognizes is unknown. No clone much larger than this one lies a single base away; base qualities are absent.

Looking up the germline V gene yields CDR1 SQVTM and CDR2 ANQGSEA. Here V drops 6 bases and J drops 5 bases, and the junction holds 7 bases not matched to any gene. Its CDR3 holds 13 amino acids, cysteine through phenylalanine. Solely the CDR3 DNA is kept, with 39 bases framed from the first base. RNA was extracted using the RNeasy kit, and roughly 0.45 to 1 microgram was reverse transcribed with random hexamers. The immunoSEQ multiplex PCR assay, which covers 54 Vbeta and 13 Jbeta segments, was used to amplify TCR beta CDR3 regions. To correct PCR amplification bias, a synthetic template baseline was used for both primer optimization and computational correction. In the source study's methods: Only productive sequences were kept, with reads annotated to V, D and J genes according to IMGT and analyzed in immunoSEQ Analyzer. Clonality was computed as one minus Shannon entropy normalized by log2 of the number of productive unique sequences. For each patient and control, public and private clones were evaluated within the 100 most prevalent clones. Clones were defined as Susac-specific if absent from the healthy and MS cohorts, from around 1,000 published viral clones and from other ImmuneACCESS disease sequences. The raw public reads went through TCRdb reprocessing: fastp at Q25, MiXCR clone calling, in-frame beta chains kept. Under each unique CDR3 protein, matching rows form one entry showing the most common genes and DNA. TCRdb, not the authors, supplied the V and J calls. Recorded for this sample are about 240,000 distinct CDR3 sequences; almost 97% of them occurred a single time. The ten biggest clones cover 0.095% to 0.12% of the sample.

Peripheral blood CD8+ and CD4+ T cells from healthy donors, Susac syndrome patients and multiple sclerosis patients were profiled using high-throughput TCR beta sequencing. The Susac syndrome patients fulfilled recently defined diagnostic criteria for definite or probable disease. Bulk CD8+ and CD4+ T cells were purified magnetically by negative isolation, whereas CD8+ TEMRA cells were enriched by FACS. Blood was drawn into EDTA tubes, processed within 24 hours, and PBMCs were isolated by density gradient centrifugation. PBMCs intended for TCR sequencing were cryopreserved in liquid nitrogen and were subsequently thawed in a 37 degrees C water bath. A purity of at least 90% was achieved for sorted or isolated CD4+, CD8+ and CD8+ TEMRA cells. What the study reported, not specific to this receptor: The number of individuals in the TCR sequencing and HLA analysis was recognized as being relatively small. No clonal expansion was detected in the CD4+ T cell repertoire of Susac syndrome patients.

This TCR came from a human donor with Susac syndrome. Sequencing used CD4+ T cells from PBMCs. This receptor chain uses TRBV29-1 and TRBJ2-7; TRBD2 agrees with 10 junctional bases. CDR3 protein: CSVGASGSHEQYF. The nucleotides are TGCAGCGTGGGGGCTAGCGGGAGCCACGAGCAGTACTTC.